Shown below are 29 T cell receptor beta chains from a single sample sequenced in a study of shared clonotypes between healthy human individuals. Naive CD8 cells lacked CD45RO and underwent positive selection for CCR7, leaving out terminally differentiated effector memory CD45RA+ cells. Clones were read by immunoSEQ multiplex PCR, and TCRdb kept only the in-frame ones, dropping some. The sample shows roughly 2,000,000 clones, about 95% of them seen only once. The sequenced material came from naive CD8+ T cells sorted from blood. These receptors originate from a young man in good health.

The rearrangement uses TRBV13 and TRBJ1-2; TRBD1 might be the D (6 bases). Trimming took off 0 bases at V and 3 bases at J, with 11 bases between the two ends. The CDR3 has 15 amino acids. Germline CDR1 PRHDT, CDR2 FYEKMQ (reference sequence). In DNA, the CDR3 is TGTGCCAGCAGCTTAGGTGGGGGGGCCGACTATGGCTACACCTTC. Translated, it gives CASSLGGGADYGYTF.

The rearrangement joins TRBV6-5 to TRBJ2-7; the D gene is possibly TRBD2 (5 bases). With 0 bases removed from V and 0 bases from J, the gap between germline ends came to 9 bases. Looked up from germline, CDR1 is MNHEY and CDR2 is SVGAGI. This CDR3 is 15 amino acids long. CDR3 in DNA: TGTGCCAGCAGTTACTCTGACTATCGCTCCTACGAGCAGTACTTC. Its protein product is CASSYSDYRSYEQYF.

This sequence joins TRBV19 and TRBJ2-7; no clear D gene. The CDR3 covers 13 residues. The germline V gene has CDR1 LNHDA and CDR2 SQIVND (reference sequence). Trimming left V 4 bases short and J 0 bases short, with 7 bases between. CDR3 in amino acids: CASSSRLSYEQYF. CDR3 DNA: TGTGCCAGTAGTAGTCGGCTCTCCTACGAGCAGTACTTC. Full variable domain (remainder filled in from reference TRBV19 and TRBJ2-7): DGGITQSPKYLFRKEGQNVTLSCEQNLNHDAMYWYRQDPGQGLRLIYYSQIVNDFQKGDIAEGYSVSREKKESFPLTVTSAQKNPTAFYLCASSSRLSYEQYFGPGTRLTVT.

The V and J genes are TRBV7-9 and TRBJ2-5, with D tentatively TRBD1 (5 bases). Germline-derived CDR1 and CDR2 are SEHNR and FQNEAQ (reference sequence). This CDR3 has 15 residues. Trimming shortened V by 2 bases and J by 3 bases, and 13 bases separated the two germline ends. CDR3: CASSLLGDKEETQYF. CDR3 DNA sequence: TGTGCCAGCAGCTTATTAGGGGATAAGGAAGAGACCCAGTACTTC.

The chain uses TRBV14 and TRBJ2-7; TRBD1 matches 10 bases. CDR1 and CDR2 from the germline V gene are SGHDN and FVKESK. J gave up 3 bases and V 5 bases, and 4 bases lay outside the gene matches. The CDR3 sequence is 14 residues long. The CDR3 loop is CASSGWDRGYEQYF. The CDR3, as DNA: TGTGCCAGCAGCGGTTGGGACAGGGGCTACGAGCAGTACTTC.

Comments on this clone: The same CDR3 is also encoded by other DNA sequences in this sample. This chain uses TRBV9 with TRBJ2-7; D is ambiguous. The CDR3 spans 13 residues. The germline V gene has CDR1 SGDLS and CDR2 YYNGEE. Trimming shortened V by 2 bases and J by 0 bases, and 6 bases separated the two germline ends. CDR3 nucleotides: TGTGCCAGCAGCGTTGCGTCCTCCTACGAGCAGTACTTC. Its translation: CASSVASSYEQYF.

J is TRBJ2-3 and V is TRBV27; D ambiguous. The V end was cut by 6 bases, the J end by 0 bases, with 16 bases between. The CDR3 totals 16 residues. Germline V gene lookup returns CDR1 MNHEY and CDR2 SMNVEV (reference sequence). Here the CDR3 reads CASSASGTPSTDTQYF. CDR3 DNA: TGTGCCAGCAGCGCTTCCGGAACACCTAGCACAGATACGCAGTATTTT.

About this clone: Other DNA sequences in this specimen translate into the identical CDR3. V gene TRBV4-1 combines with J gene TRBJ2-1, with 8 bases that match TRBD2. There are 14 residues in the CDR3. Trimming cost V 1 base and J 7 bases; bases outside gene matches: 3. Germline V gene data show CDR1 as MGHRA and CDR2 as YSYEKL. The CDR3 nucleotides read TGCGCCAGCAGCCAAGTCCGGGGGGGAAATGAGCAGTTCTTC. Translating it yields CASSQVRGGNEQFF.

The rearrangement joins TRBV28 to TRBJ1-2, with 9 bases identical to TRBD1. With V trimmed by 6 bases and J by 5 bases, 13 bases remained unmatched. This CDR3 comprises 16 residues. Germline CDR1 reads MDHEN; CDR2 reads SYDVKM. In nucleotides, the CDR3 is TGTGCCAGCAGCCGGACAGGGGAGGGGTTCCTATATGGCTACACCTTC. It yields the protein CASSRTGEGFLYGYTF.

The chain combines TRBV6-5 with TRBJ2-1; D is uncertain. The length of the CDR3 is 13 residues. The V end was cut by 7 bases, the J end by 5 bases, with 12 bases between. Per the germline V gene, CDR1 is MNHEY and CDR2 is SVGAGI. In DNA form, the CDR3 reads TGTGCCAGCACCCACTCCGAGAACAATGAGCAGTTCTTC. This translates into CASTHSENNEQFF.

This rearrangement joins TRBV6-5 to TRBJ2-2; D ambiguous. The CDR3 is 13 amino acids. Trimming removed 6 bases at V and 10 bases at J, with 15 bases between. The germline gives CDR1 MNHEY, CDR2 SVGAGI. CDR3: CASSPALSEELFF. As DNA, the CDR3 is TGTGCCAGCAGCCCAGCTCTTTCCGAGGAGCTGTTTTTT.

With respect to this clone: Other DNA sequences from this sample encode an identical CDR3 as well. The rearrangement joins TRBV4-3 to TRBJ2-7; D unresolved. Trimming removed 0 bases from V and 0 bases from J, with 6 bases in between. The CDR3 sequence is 14 residues long. Germline CDR1 reads LGHNA; CDR2 reads YSLEER. The CDR3 reads CASSQDTDSYEQYF. In nucleotides, the CDR3 is TGCGCCAGCAGCCAAGATACCGACTCCTACGAGCAGTACTTC.

The chain has TRBV4-3 and TRBJ2-7, with D tentatively TRBD2 (6 bases). The length of the CDR3 is 15 residues. Trimming shortened V by 1 base and J by 3 bases, and 13 bases separated the two germline ends. Germline V gene data show CDR1 as LGHNA and CDR2 as YSLEER. The CDR3 region is CASSQAQADYYEQYF. In DNA, the CDR3 is TGCGCCAGCAGCCAAGCTCAAGCGGACTACTACGAGCAGTACTTC.

V and J are TRBV10-1 and TRBJ1-5; D may be TRBD1 (6 bases). Germline loops: CDR1 WNHNN, CDR2 SYGVQD (reference sequence). Trimming cost V 7 bases and J 3 bases, with 13 bases left between them. This CDR3 has 14 residues. The CDR3: CASTRRGVNQPQHF. The DNA of the CDR3 is TGCGCCAGCACTCGCAGGGGAGTCAATCAGCCCCAGCATTTT.

The CDR3 here is CASTPGLAVTGELFF. The CDR3 bases are TGCGCCAGCACTCCGGGACTAGCGGTGACCGGGGAGCTGTTTTTT. The rearrangement joins TRBV4-1 to TRBJ2-2, with 11 bases fitting TRBD2. CDR1 and CDR2 (germline): MGHRA, YSYEKL. V lost 7 bases, J lost 5 bases, and 6 bases stayed unmatched. The CDR3 totals 15 residues.

V gene TRBV6-6 combines with J gene TRBJ2-2; weak D call: TRBD1 (6 bases). Trimming pared 4 bases from V and 2 bases from J, leaving 8 bases between. The length of the CDR3 is 14 residues. Germline V lookup: CDR1 MNHNY, CDR2 SVGAGI (reference sequence). CDR3 in DNA: TGTGCCAGCAGTTGGACAGACAACACCGGGGAGCTGTTTTTT. It yields the protein CASSWTDNTGELFF.

This rearrangement joins TRBV5-6 to TRBJ2-5, with D perhaps matching TRBD1 (6 bases). Trimming left V 1 base short and J 3 bases short, with 13 bases between. The CDR3 has 15 amino acids. The germline V gene has CDR1 SGHDT and CDR2 YYEEEE. CDR3 DNA sequence: TGTGCCAGCAGCTTGACAGGGCTAACCAAAGAGACCCAGTACTTC. It encodes CASSLTGLTKETQYF.

The V gene is TRBV5-4, the J gene TRBJ2-5; D is unresolved. Between the trimmed V and J ends, which lost 2 bases and 5 bases, there was a span of 13 bases. CDR1 and CDR2 from the germline V gene are SGHNT and YYREEE (reference sequence). The CDR3 sequence is 14 residues long. CDR3 amino acids: CASSFRAPRETQYF. DNA of the CDR3: TGTGCCAGCAGCTTCCGAGCCCCCCGGGAGACCCAGTACTTC. Supplemented by reference TRBV5-4 and TRBJ2-5, the full variable domain reads ETGVTQSPTHLIKTRGQQVTLRCSSQSGHNTVSWYQQALGQGPQFIFQYYREEENGRGNFPPRFSGLQFPNYSSELNVNALELDDSALYLCASSFRAPRETQYFGPGTRLLVL.

The rearrangement joins TRBV5-1 to TRBJ1-2; D is undetermined. CDR1 and CDR2 (germline): SGHRS, YFSETQ. CDR3 length: 15 amino acids. The V end lost 0 bases, the J end lost 2 bases, and 11 bases lay between the germline ends. The DNA for the CDR3 is TGCGCCAGCAGCTTGGCCGGTACGGGGAACTATGGCTACACCTTC. Encoded protein: CASSLAGTGNYGYTF.

This chain joins TRBV5-8 and TRBJ2-5; D gene uncertain. Germline CDR1 reads SGHTS; CDR2 reads YDEGEE. The CDR3 consists of 13 residues. Trimming removed 0 bases at V and 4 bases at J, with 7 bases between. CDR3 coding DNA: TGTGCCAGCAGCTTGGTACTCTCAGAGACCCAGTACTTC. Protein product: CASSLVLSETQYF.

To note about this clone: The junction departs from germline at one end; a sequencing error may be responsible. The CDR3 region has the DNA TGTGCCAGCAGCGTAGGCGGGGCTCGGGGCTACACCTTC. Its translation is CASSVGGARGYTF. The chain uses TRBV13 and TRBJ1-2; weak D call: TRBD1 (5 bases). In germline, CDR1 is PRHDT, CDR2 FYEKMQ (reference sequence). The CDR3 has 13 amino acids. Complete variable domain (other parts from reference TRBV13 and TRBJ1-2): AAGVIQSPRHLIKEKRETATLKCYPIPRHDTVYWYQQGPGQDPQFLISFYEKMQSDKGSIPDRFSAQQFSDYHSELNMSSLELGDSALYFCASSVGGARGYTFGSGTRLTVV.

The J gene is TRBJ2-3, the V gene TRBV9, with a tentative D call TRBD2 (5 bases). Germline V CDR1 and CDR2: SGDLS, YYNGEE. CDR3 length: 14 amino acids. V gave up 0 bases and J gave up 5 bases, with 10 bases separating them. The CDR3 DNA follows: TGTGCCAGCAGCGTAGAGGGAGTCGAAGATACGCAGTATTTT. This codes for CASSVEGVEDTQYF.

The rearrangement links TRBV28 to TRBJ2-3; no reliable D call. V was cut by 4 bases and J by 0 bases, with 8 bases left in between. Germline values: CDR1 MDHEN, CDR2 SYDVKM. The CDR3 loop spans 14 amino acids. CDR3 loop: CASSYGSSTDTQYF. CDR3 coding DNA: TGTGCCAGCAGTTACGGGTCTAGCACAGATACGCAGTATTTT.

V usage is TRBV7-6 and J usage is TRBJ2-3; 8 nucleotides agree with TRBD1. Germline V gives CDR1 SGHVS, CDR2 FNYEAQ. CDR3 length: 20 amino acids. V was pared by 5 bases and J by 2 bases, with 21 bases of the junction left unmatched. The CDR3 protein is CASSLRTGNSGGVNTDTQYF. CDR3 DNA: TGTGCCAGCAGCCTACGGACAGGGAATAGCGGTGGAGTGAACACAGATACGCAGTATTTT.

This clone was recorded only once. The CDR3, as DNA: TGTGCCAGCAGTTATACAGGAGCTAACTATGGCTACACCTTC. It yields the protein CASSYTGANYGYTF. The chain uses TRBV27 and TRBJ1-2; D might be TRBD1 (5 bases). The ends were cut back, 4 bases at V and 0 bases at J, with 9 bases in the middle. The CDR3 is 14 residues long. The germline V gene encodes CDR1 MNHEY and CDR2 SMNVEV (reference sequence).

The chain links TRBV4-2 to TRBJ2-7, with 9 bases identical to TRBD2. The junction had 8 bases not matched to a gene; V was cut back by 0 bases and J by 2 bases. The CDR3 totals 17 residues. Germline V lookup: CDR1 LGHNA, CDR2 YNFKEQ. In nucleotides, the CDR3 is TGTGCCAGCAGCCAAGATCTAGGGCTAGCGGGGACCTACGAGCAGTACTTC. This encodes CASSQDLGLAGTYEQYF.

V is TRBV30 and J is TRBJ2-7; the D gene is possibly TRBD2 (5 bases). The CDR3 has 14 residues. Germline CDR1 reads GTSNPN; CDR2 reads SVGIG (reference sequence). Deletions cut 5 bases from V and 1 base from J, with 15 bases between. CDR3 protein: CAWSLGAGSYEQYF. CDR3 nucleotide sequence: TGTGCCTGGTCTTTGGGAGCCGGGTCCTACGAGCAGTACTTC.

This sequence joins TRBV7-9 and TRBJ2-3; TRBD1 matches 7 bases. Unmatched junction bases numbered 5, after V lost 5 bases and J lost 0 bases. This CDR3 has 15 amino acids. Germline-derived CDR1 and CDR2 are SEHNR and FQNEAQ (reference sequence). The CDR3 bases are TGTGCCAGCAGCATAACAGGGGTCAGCACAGATACGCAGTATTTT. This gives the protein CASSITGVSTDTQYF.

The chain carries TRBV25-1 and TRBJ2-1; D not certain. Trimming pared 0 bases from V and 0 bases from J, leaving 6 bases between. This CDR3 comprises 15 residues. From germline, CDR1 is MGHDK and CDR2 SYGVNS. The CDR3 DNA sequence: TGTGCCAGCAGTGAATACAGTCCCTCCTACAATGAGCAGTTCTTC. Amino acids: CASSEYSPSYNEQFF.